The rows below give T cell receptor beta chains drawn from one sample of a study of T cells after yellow fever vaccination. TCRdb used MiXCR to reprocess the 5' RACE reads, holding one entry per CDR3 protein. This sample has around 100,000 distinct CDR3 sequences; roughly 5.8% occur once, and the top ten carry about two fifths. The sequencing here drew on CD8+ T cells sorted from PBMCs, taken 10 days after the yellow fever booster vaccination. These receptors all stem from a young man who received the YFV17D yellow fever vaccine. Both conserved end residues are part of each CDR3. The order of the fields is CDR3 DNA, CDR3 protein, V gene, J gene, D gene, clone size. A D gene is named only where the DNA matches it firmly. For some rows the clone size is stated as once, few or many, or as a class when expanded; others skip it.

cdr3_nt: TGTGCCAGCGGCACTCCCGAACTAGCGGGGGAAGAGAATGAGCAGTTCTTC
cdr3_aa: CASGTPELAGEENEQFF
v_call: TRBV2
j_call: TRBJ2-1
d_call: TRBD2
clone_size: many

cdr3_nt: TGTGCCAGCAGCTTAGATCTACCGGGGGAAAACACAGATACGCAGTATTTT
cdr3_aa: CASSLDLPGENTDTQYF
v_call: TRBV11-2
j_call: TRBJ2-3
d_call: -
clone_size: few

cdr3_nt: TGTGCCAGCTTCGAGGCGGGGGGCGTCCATGAGCAGTTCTTC
cdr3_aa: CASFEAGGVHEQFF
v_call: TRBV7-9
j_call: TRBJ2-1
d_call: TRBD2
clone_size: -

cdr3_nt: TGTGCCAGCAGCTTAGGTTGGGACGGGGCAGAGACCCAGTACTTC
cdr3_aa: CASSLGWDGAETQYF
v_call: TRBV11-2
j_call: TRBJ2-5
d_call: -
clone_size: many

cdr3_nt: TGCAGCGTTGCCCTCTCAGGGGCCAACGTCCTGACTTTC
cdr3_aa: CSVALSGANVLTF
v_call: TRBV29-1
j_call: TRBJ2-6
d_call: -
clone_size: -

cdr3_nt: TGTGCCAGCACCATCTTCAAGGGACAGGGGGACACCGGGGAGCTGTTTTTT
cdr3_aa: CASTIFKGQGDTGELFF
v_call: TRBV7-6
j_call: TRBJ2-2
d_call: TRBD1
clone_size: -

cdr3_nt: TGTGCCAGCAGCTTTTCAGGGGGTAGCTCACCCCTCCACTTT
cdr3_aa: CASSFSGGSSPLHF
v_call: TRBV7-2
j_call: TRBJ1-6
d_call: TRBD1
clone_size: few

cdr3_nt: TGTGCCAGCAGCGCTCGGGGCGACTACAATGAGCAGTTCTTC
cdr3_aa: CASSARGDYNEQFF
v_call: TRBV7-9
j_call: TRBJ2-1
d_call: -
clone_size: -

cdr3_nt: TGCGCCAGCAGTGAGTCGAAGAGAGAAGCTTTCTTT
cdr3_aa: CASSESKREAFF
v_call: TRBV10-2
j_call: TRBJ1-1
d_call: -
clone_size: few

cdr3_nt: TGTGCCAGCAGTTACGGAGAGGGTATCGGCGCCCAGTACTTC
cdr3_aa: CASSYGEGIGAQYF
v_call: TRBV6-2/TRBV6-3
j_call: TRBJ2-5
d_call: -
clone_size: few

cdr3_nt: TGTGCCAGCAGCTCCTCAGGGGGCGATCGTGAAAAACTGTTTTTT
cdr3_aa: CASSSSGGDREKLFF
v_call: TRBV7-9
j_call: TRBJ1-4
d_call: TRBD1
clone_size: few

cdr3_nt: TGTGCCAGCAGTACCGAGGGGACCCAGTACTTC
cdr3_aa: CASSTEGTQYF
v_call: TRBV6-6
j_call: TRBJ2-5
d_call: -
clone_size: few

cdr3_nt: TGTGCCAGCAGATTCCTCCCACACGAGGGGTCTGGGGCCAACGTCCTGACTTTC
cdr3_aa: CASRFLPHEGSGANVLTF
v_call: TRBV27
j_call: TRBJ2-6
d_call: -
clone_size: -

cdr3_nt: TGTGCCAGCAGCATTCTAGCGTTGACGTACAATGAGCAGTTCTTC
cdr3_aa: CASSILALTYNEQFF
v_call: TRBV5-6
j_call: TRBJ2-1
d_call: -
clone_size: -

cdr3_nt: TGTGCCAGCAGTTCCAGGGGACAGACCCAGTACTTC
cdr3_aa: CASSSRGQTQYF
v_call: TRBV12-3/TRBV12-4
j_call: TRBJ2-5
d_call: -
clone_size: many

cdr3_nt: TGTGCCAGCAGCTCCGATCAGGACAGGGATAACTATGGCTACACCTTC
cdr3_aa: CASSSDQDRDNYGYTF
v_call: TRBV7-9
j_call: TRBJ1-2
d_call: TRBD1
clone_size: -

cdr3_nt: TGTGCCAGCAGCTTAAGTTACAGGGCCGCCGGGGAGCTGTTTTTT
cdr3_aa: CASSLSYRAAGELFF
v_call: TRBV7-2
j_call: TRBJ2-2
d_call: -
clone_size: -

cdr3_nt: TGTGCCAGCAGCGGAGGGGATATGAACACTGAAGCTTTCTTT
cdr3_aa: CASSGGDMNTEAFF
v_call: TRBV4-2
j_call: TRBJ1-1
d_call: -
clone_size: few

cdr3_nt: TGCAGCGCGGAAGGGGGTCTTAGGGAGACCCAGTACTTC
cdr3_aa: CSAEGGLRETQYF
v_call: TRBV29-1
j_call: TRBJ2-5
d_call: -
clone_size: -

cdr3_nt: TGTGCCAGCAGTGCGTTCAGTCAGAACACTGAAGCTTTCTTT
cdr3_aa: CASSAFSQNTEAFF
v_call: TRBV27
j_call: TRBJ1-1
d_call: -
clone_size: -

cdr3_nt: TGTGCCAGCAAAGAGCGGGGGGGTTGGGGCACAGATACGCAGTATTTT
cdr3_aa: CASKERGGWGTDTQYF
v_call: TRBV11-2
j_call: TRBJ2-3
d_call: TRBD2
clone_size: few

cdr3_nt: TGTGCCAGCAGCTTATTCAGTGGTAATGAGCAGTTCTTC
cdr3_aa: CASSLFSGNEQFF
v_call: TRBV7-6
j_call: TRBJ2-1
d_call: -
clone_size: few

cdr3_nt: TGTGCCAGCAGCGCCGAATCCTTAGGGCCCTCCTACAATGAGCAGTTCTTC
cdr3_aa: CASSAESLGPSYNEQFF
v_call: TRBV9
j_call: TRBJ2-1
d_call: -
clone_size: -

cdr3_nt: TGTGCCAGCAGCCACAATACGCAGTATTTT
cdr3_aa: CASSHNTQYF
v_call: TRBV6-1
j_call: TRBJ2-3
d_call: -
clone_size: few

cdr3_nt: TGTGCCAGCAACGAAATAATCTTCAACACAGATACGCAGTATTTT
cdr3_aa: CASNEIIFNTDTQYF
v_call: TRBV7-9
j_call: TRBJ2-3
d_call: -
clone_size: few

cdr3_nt: TGTGCCAGCAGCCAGCCACCGGAGGGGGGGGCCAGGGAGACCCAGTACTTC
cdr3_aa: CASSQPPEGGARETQYF
v_call: TRBV7-9
j_call: TRBJ2-5
d_call: -
clone_size: -

cdr3_nt: TGTGCCAGCAGCCCAGGACAGCACCTCTATGGCTACACCTTC
cdr3_aa: CASSPGQHLYGYTF
v_call: TRBV5-5
j_call: TRBJ1-2
d_call: -
clone_size: -

cdr3_nt: TGCGCCAGCAGTTTTCAAAGGAAAGCTTTCTTT
cdr3_aa: CASSFQRKAFF
v_call: TRBV5-1
j_call: TRBJ1-1
d_call: -
clone_size: once

cdr3_nt: TGCGCCAGCAGCTTGGCGGGACTAGTCCCAGATACGCAGTATTTT
cdr3_aa: CASSLAGLVPDTQYF
v_call: TRBV5-1
j_call: TRBJ2-3
d_call: TRBD2
clone_size: -

cdr3_nt: TGCGCCAGCAGCTTGAACTACGAGCAGTACTTC
cdr3_aa: CASSLNYEQYF
v_call: TRBV5-1
j_call: TRBJ2-7
d_call: -
clone_size: -

cdr3_nt: TGCGCCAGCAGCCAAGATACAGGCAACACCGGGGAGCTGTTTTTT
cdr3_aa: CASSQDTGNTGELFF
v_call: TRBV4-3
j_call: TRBJ2-2
d_call: -
clone_size: many

cdr3_nt: TGTGCCAGCAGCTTAGCAGGGTTTAATGAAAAACTGTTTTTT
cdr3_aa: CASSLAGFNEKLFF
v_call: TRBV7-2
j_call: TRBJ1-4
d_call: -
clone_size: few

cdr3_nt: TGTGCCAGCAGGAGACTAGCCGATGAGCAGTTCTTC
cdr3_aa: CASRRLADEQFF
v_call: TRBV14
j_call: TRBJ2-1
d_call: TRBD2
clone_size: -

cdr3_nt: TGTGCCAGCAGCCCCGGACGGGGGTGGACTGAAGCTTTCTTT
cdr3_aa: CASSPGRGWTEAFF
v_call: TRBV12-3/TRBV12-4
j_call: TRBJ1-1
d_call: -
clone_size: -

cdr3_nt: TGTGCCAGCAGTCACGGGGGACACTACGAGCAGTACTTC
cdr3_aa: CASSHGGHYEQYF
v_call: TRBV6-6
j_call: TRBJ2-7
d_call: -
clone_size: -

cdr3_nt: TGTGCCAGCAGCTTAGTGTCCAGGGGGTATGACACTGAAGCTTTCTTT
cdr3_aa: CASSLVSRGYDTEAFF
v_call: TRBV7-9
j_call: TRBJ1-1
d_call: TRBD1
clone_size: -

cdr3_nt: TGCGCCAGCAGCCAAGTCGGGGGCAGGGCAGATACGCAGTATTTT
cdr3_aa: CASSQVGGRADTQYF
v_call: TRBV4-1
j_call: TRBJ2-3
d_call: -
clone_size: many

cdr3_nt: TGTGCCAGCAGTCCTGAGGGGGGAACCGGGGAGCTGTTTTTT
cdr3_aa: CASSPEGGTGELFF
v_call: TRBV12-3/TRBV12-4
j_call: TRBJ2-2
d_call: -
clone_size: few

cdr3_nt: TGTGCCAGCAGCTTCGGACAGGGAGAAGGCACTGAAGCTTTCTTT
cdr3_aa: CASSFGQGEGTEAFF
v_call: TRBV11-2
j_call: TRBJ1-1
d_call: TRBD1
clone_size: -

cdr3_nt: TGTGCCATCGTGGGGCCCGTAGGGAACACTGAAGCTTTCTTT
cdr3_aa: CAIVGPVGNTEAFF
v_call: TRBV7-9
j_call: TRBJ1-1
d_call: -
clone_size: many

cdr3_nt: TGTGCCAGCCGGGACAGCATGAACACTGAAGCTTTCTTT
cdr3_aa: CASRDSMNTEAFF
v_call: TRBV7-6
j_call: TRBJ1-1
d_call: TRBD1
clone_size: -

cdr3_nt: TGTGCCAGCAGTGATGGTCGGTCGAGAGGAGAGCAGTACTTC
cdr3_aa: CASSDGRSRGEQYF
v_call: TRBV2
j_call: TRBJ2-7
d_call: -
clone_size: few

cdr3_nt: TGTGCCAGCAGCTGGGAGGACACTAATTCACCCCTCCACTTT
cdr3_aa: CASSWEDTNSPLHF
v_call: TRBV7-9
j_call: TRBJ1-6
d_call: -
clone_size: -

cdr3_nt: TGTGCCTGGAGAAAAATGGACTTCAATGAGCAGTTCTTC
cdr3_aa: CAWRKMDFNEQFF
v_call: TRBV30
j_call: TRBJ2-1
d_call: -
clone_size: few

cdr3_nt: TGTGCCACCAGCAAAGGGAGGGCGGCTAATGAAAAACTGTTTTTT
cdr3_aa: CATSKGRAANEKLFF
v_call: TRBV15
j_call: TRBJ1-4
d_call: -
clone_size: -

cdr3_nt: TGTGCCAGCAGCTCCCTGGCAGGGGAGGACTATGGCTACACCTTC
cdr3_aa: CASSSLAGEDYGYTF
v_call: TRBV7-9
j_call: TRBJ1-2
d_call: -
clone_size: -

cdr3_nt: TGTGCCAGCAGCTTGGGTTGGCAGTACGAGCAGTACTTC
cdr3_aa: CASSLGWQYEQYF
v_call: TRBV5-5
j_call: TRBJ2-7
d_call: -
clone_size: -

cdr3_nt: TGCGCCAGCAGCTTAAACCGGCCTCCTGAAGCTTTCTTT
cdr3_aa: CASSLNRPPEAFF
v_call: TRBV5-1
j_call: TRBJ1-1
d_call: -
clone_size: -

cdr3_nt: TGTGCCAGCAGCTCGATAGGAGGGGGTCCGACCGGGGAGCTGTTTTTT
cdr3_aa: CASSSIGGGPTGELFF
v_call: TRBV7-9
j_call: TRBJ2-2
d_call: -
clone_size: -

cdr3_nt: TGCGCCAGCAGCCAAGAGAGGGGCTCCTATAATTCACCCCTCCACTTT
cdr3_aa: CASSQERGSYNSPLHF
v_call: TRBV4-3
j_call: TRBJ1-6
d_call: -
clone_size: -

cdr3_nt: TGTGCCAGCAGCTTAACTACAGGGGGTAGAAATACGCAGTATTTT
cdr3_aa: CASSLTTGGRNTQYF
v_call: TRBV7-6
j_call: TRBJ2-3
d_call: TRBD1
clone_size: many

cdr3_nt: TGCGCCAGCAGCCAAGATGGAGGGACTAATGAAAAACTGTTTTTT
cdr3_aa: CASSQDGGTNEKLFF
v_call: TRBV4-3
j_call: TRBJ1-4
d_call: -
clone_size: few

cdr3_nt: TGTGCCAGCAGTTACACCCAGGGGGGTGCAGATACGCAGTATTTT
cdr3_aa: CASSYTQGGADTQYF
v_call: TRBV6-2/TRBV6-3
j_call: TRBJ2-3
d_call: -
clone_size: many

cdr3_nt: TGCAGTGCTAGAGATTGGGGACTAGCGGGGGGCAACTCCTACGAGCAGTACTTC
cdr3_aa: CSARDWGLAGGNSYEQYF
v_call: TRBV20-1
j_call: TRBJ2-7
d_call: TRBD2
clone_size: -